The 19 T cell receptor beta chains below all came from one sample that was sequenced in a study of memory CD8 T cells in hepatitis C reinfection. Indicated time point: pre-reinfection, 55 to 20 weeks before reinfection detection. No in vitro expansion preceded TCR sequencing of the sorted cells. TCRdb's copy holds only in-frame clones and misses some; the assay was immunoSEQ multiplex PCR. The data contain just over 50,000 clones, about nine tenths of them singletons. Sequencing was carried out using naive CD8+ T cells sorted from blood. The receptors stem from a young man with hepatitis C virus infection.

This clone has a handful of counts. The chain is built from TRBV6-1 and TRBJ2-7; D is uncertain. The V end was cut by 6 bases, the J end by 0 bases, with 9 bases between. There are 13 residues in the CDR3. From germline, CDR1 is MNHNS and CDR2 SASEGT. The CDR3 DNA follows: TGTGCCAGCAGGCCATATAGCTCCTACGAGCAGTACTTC. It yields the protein CASRPYSSYEQYF.

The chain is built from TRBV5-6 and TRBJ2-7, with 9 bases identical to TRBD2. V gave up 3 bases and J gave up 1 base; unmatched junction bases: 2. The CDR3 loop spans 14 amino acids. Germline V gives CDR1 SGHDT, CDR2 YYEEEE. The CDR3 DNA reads TGTGCCAGCAGCTGGACTAGCGCTTCCTACGAGCAGTACTTC. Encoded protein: CASSWTSASYEQYF. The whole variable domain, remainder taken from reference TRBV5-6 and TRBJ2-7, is DAGVTQSPTHLIKTRGQQVTLRCSPKSGHDTVSWYQQALGQGPQFIFQYYEEEERQRGNFPDRFSGHQFPNYSSELNVNALLLGDSALYLCASSWTSASYEQYFGPGTRLTVT.

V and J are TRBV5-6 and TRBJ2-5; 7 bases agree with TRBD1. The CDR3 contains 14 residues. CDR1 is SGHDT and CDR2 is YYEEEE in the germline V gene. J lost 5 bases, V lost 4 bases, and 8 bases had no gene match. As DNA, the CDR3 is TGTGCCAGCAGCCCTGACAGGGATTGGGAGACCCAGTACTTC. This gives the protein CASSPDRDWETQYF.

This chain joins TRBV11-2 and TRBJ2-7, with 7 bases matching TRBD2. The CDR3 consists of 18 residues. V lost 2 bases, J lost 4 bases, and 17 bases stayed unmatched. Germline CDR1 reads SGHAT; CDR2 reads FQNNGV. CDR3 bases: TGTGCCAGCAGCTTATATGCTAGCGGAGGAGGGTTTTGGTACGAGCAGTACTTC. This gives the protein CASSLYASGGGFWYEQYF.

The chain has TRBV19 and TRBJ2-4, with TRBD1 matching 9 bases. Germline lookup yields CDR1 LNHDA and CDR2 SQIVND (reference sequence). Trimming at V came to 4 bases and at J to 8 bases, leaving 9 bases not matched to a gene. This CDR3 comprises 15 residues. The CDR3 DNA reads TGTGCCAGTAGTAGAGGGACAGGGTTAGTCGACATTCAGTACTTC. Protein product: CASSRGTGLVDIQYF.

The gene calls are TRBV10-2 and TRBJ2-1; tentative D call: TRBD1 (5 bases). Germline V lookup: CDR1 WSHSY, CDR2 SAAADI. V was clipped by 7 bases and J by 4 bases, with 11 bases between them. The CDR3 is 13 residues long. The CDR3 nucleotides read TGCGCCAGCAAGAGACAGAATTACAATGAGCAGTTCTTC. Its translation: CASKRQNYNEQFF.

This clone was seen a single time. CDR3 region: CASSLKGGGASEGYGYTF. Here the CDR3 DNA reads TGTGCCAGCAGCCTCAAGGGGGGGGGTGCTTCCGAAGGGTATGGCTACACCTTC. This chain joins TRBV7-2 and TRBJ1-2; a possible D gene is TRBD1 (6 bases). V gave up 5 bases and J gave up 5 bases, with 27 bases separating them. The CDR3 sequence is 18 residues long. In germline, CDR1 is SGHTA, CDR2 FQGNSA.

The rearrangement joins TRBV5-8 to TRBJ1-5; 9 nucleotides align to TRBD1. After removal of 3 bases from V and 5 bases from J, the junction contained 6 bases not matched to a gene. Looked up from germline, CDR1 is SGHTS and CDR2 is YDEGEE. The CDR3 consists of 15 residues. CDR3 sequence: CASSSNRDRDQPQHF. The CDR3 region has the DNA TGTGCCAGCAGCTCGAACCGGGACAGGGATCAGCCCCAGCATTTT.

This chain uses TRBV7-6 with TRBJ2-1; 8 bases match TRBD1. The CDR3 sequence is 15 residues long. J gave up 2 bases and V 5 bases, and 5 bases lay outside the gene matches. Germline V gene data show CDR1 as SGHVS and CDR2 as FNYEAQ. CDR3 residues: CASSRDRGAYNEQFF. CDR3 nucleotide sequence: TGTGCCAGCAGCCGCGACAGGGGAGCCTACAATGAGCAGTTCTTC.

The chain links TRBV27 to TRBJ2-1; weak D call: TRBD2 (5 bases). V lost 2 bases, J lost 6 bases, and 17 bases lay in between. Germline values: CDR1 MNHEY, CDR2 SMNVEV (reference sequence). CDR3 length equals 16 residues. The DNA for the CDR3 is TGTGCCAGCAGTTTAAGGAACAGCCTTGGGAGCAATGAGCAGTTCTTC. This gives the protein CASSLRNSLGSNEQFF.

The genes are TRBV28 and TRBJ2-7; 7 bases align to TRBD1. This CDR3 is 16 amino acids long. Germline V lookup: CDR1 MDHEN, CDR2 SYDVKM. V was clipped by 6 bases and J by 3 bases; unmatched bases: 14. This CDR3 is CASRPPDRERHYEQYF. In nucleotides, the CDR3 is TGTGCCAGCAGACCTCCTGACAGGGAGAGACACTACGAGCAGTACTTC.

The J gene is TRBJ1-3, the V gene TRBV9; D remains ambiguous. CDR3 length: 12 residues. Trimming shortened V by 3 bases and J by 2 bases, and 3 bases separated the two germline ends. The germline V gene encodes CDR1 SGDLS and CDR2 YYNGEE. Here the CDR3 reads CASSDTGNTIYF. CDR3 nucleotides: TGTGCCAGCAGCGACACTGGAAACACCATATATTTT. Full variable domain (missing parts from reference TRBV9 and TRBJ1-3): DSGVTQTPKHLITATGQRVTLRCSPRSGDLSVYWYQQSLDQGLQFLIQYYNGEERAKGNILERFSAQQFPDLHSELNLSSLELGDSALYFCASSDTGNTIYFGEGSWLTVV.

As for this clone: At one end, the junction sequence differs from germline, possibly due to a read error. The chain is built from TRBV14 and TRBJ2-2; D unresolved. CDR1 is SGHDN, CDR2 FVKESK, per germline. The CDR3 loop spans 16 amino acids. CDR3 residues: CASSKEVAANTGELFF. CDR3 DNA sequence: TGTGCCAGCAGCAAAGAGGTAGCAGCGAACACCGGGGAGCTGTTTTTT.

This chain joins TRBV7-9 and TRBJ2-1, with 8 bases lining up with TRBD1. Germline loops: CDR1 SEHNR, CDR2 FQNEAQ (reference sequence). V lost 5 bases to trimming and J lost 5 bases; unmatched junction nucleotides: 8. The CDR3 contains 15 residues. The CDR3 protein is CASSLPGTGDNEQFF. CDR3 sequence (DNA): TGTGCCAGCAGCCTCCCCGGGACAGGAGACAATGAGCAGTTCTTC.

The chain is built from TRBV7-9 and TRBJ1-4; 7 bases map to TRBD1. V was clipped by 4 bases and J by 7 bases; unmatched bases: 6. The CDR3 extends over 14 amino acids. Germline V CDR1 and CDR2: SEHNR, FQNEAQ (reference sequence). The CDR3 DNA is TGTGCCAGCAGCTCCACAGGGGACGGTGAAAAACTGTTTTTT. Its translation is CASSSTGDGEKLFF. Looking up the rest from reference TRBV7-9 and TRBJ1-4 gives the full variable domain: DTGVSQNPRHKITKRGQNVTFRCDPISEHNRLYWYRQTLGQGPEFLTYFQNEAQLEKSRLLSDRFSAERPKGSFSTLEIQRTEQGDSAMYLCASSSTGDGEKLFFGSGTQLSVL.

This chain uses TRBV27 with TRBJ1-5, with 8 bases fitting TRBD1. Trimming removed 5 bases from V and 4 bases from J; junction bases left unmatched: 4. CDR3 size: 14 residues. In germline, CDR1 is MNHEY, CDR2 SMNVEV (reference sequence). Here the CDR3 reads CASSPGQANQPQHF. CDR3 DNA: TGTGCCAGCAGTCCGGGACAGGCTAATCAGCCCCAGCATTTT.

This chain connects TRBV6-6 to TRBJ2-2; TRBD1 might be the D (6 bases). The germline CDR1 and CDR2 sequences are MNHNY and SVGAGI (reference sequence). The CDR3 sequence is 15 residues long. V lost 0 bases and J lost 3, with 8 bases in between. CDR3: CASSYSQGYTGELFF. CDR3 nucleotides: TGTGCCAGCAGTTACTCTCAGGGGTACACCGGGGAGCTGTTTTTT.

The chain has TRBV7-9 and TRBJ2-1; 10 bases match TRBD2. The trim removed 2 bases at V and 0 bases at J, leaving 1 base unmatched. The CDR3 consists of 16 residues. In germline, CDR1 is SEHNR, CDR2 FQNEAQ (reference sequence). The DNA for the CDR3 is TGTGCCAGCAGCTTACCTAGCGGGAGCTCCTACAATGAGCAGTTCTTC. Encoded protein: CASSLPSGSSYNEQFF.

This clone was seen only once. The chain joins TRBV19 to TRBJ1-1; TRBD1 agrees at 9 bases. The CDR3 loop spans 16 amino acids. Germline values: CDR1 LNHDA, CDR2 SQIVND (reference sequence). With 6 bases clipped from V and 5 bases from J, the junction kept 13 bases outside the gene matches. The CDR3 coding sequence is TGTGCCAGTAGGGCGGGACAGGGCTCATGGGGGACTGAAGCTTTCTTT. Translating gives CASRAGQGSWGTEAFF.